This TCR beta chain was captured in a study of blood T cell repertoires in COVID-19. Study as a whole: Sites in the United States, Italy and Spain provided acute and convalescent COVID-19 samples. PBMCs, B-cell-depleted T cells, or T cells provided the cDNA or gDNA that made up the material.

The CDR3 has 15 amino acids. V dropped 5 bases and J dropped 2; count of bases not matched to a gene: 8. Germline-derived CDR1 and CDR2 are MNHEY and SMNVEV (reference sequence). Sequencing used immunoSEQ multiplex PCR; TCRdb keeps in-frame clones, though not all of them. The table lists some 95,000 clones, around three quarters of them singletons, with about 7% in the top ten. The clonotype was recovered from a man in his 70s with acute or convalescent COVID-19. The chain couples TRBV27 to TRBJ2-5; 7 bases are a match to TRBD2. Sample: peripheral blood. The DNA of the CDR3 is TGTGCCAGCAGTATTTCCCCGGGACTACAAGAGACCCAGTACTTC. Translation gives CASSISPGLQETQYF.